This T cell receptor (beta chain) was profiled in a study of T cells in Graves' hyperthyroidism and ophthalmopathy (dated by TCRdb to about 2019). At the level of the whole study: TCR V-J signatures able to tell the groups apart were searched for in a discovery cohort of 100 patients, of whom under 45 had Graves' ophthalmopathy and around 58 had stable Graves' hyperthyroidism. An independent validation cohort of around 19 hyperthyroidism patients and approximately 17 patients who later progressed to ophthalmopathy tested prospective prediction of ophthalmopathy. The approximately 95 discovery patients were divided at random into training and test sets in a 7:3 ratio. The study also compared thyroid tissue and blood T-cell repertoires from 5 to 7 Graves' hyperthyroidism patients. After sampling, hyperthyroidism patients received methimazole starting at 30 mg daily, and ophthalmopathy patients received high-dose intravenous methylprednisolone. TCR Vbeta CDR3 sequencing of 120 to 150 peripheral blood samples (fewer than 45 ophthalmopathy, 75 hyperthyroidism and around 17 progressor patients) is reported in the paper.

To note about this clonotype: Its antigen is not yet known. No base-level quality is on record; no much larger clone is a single base apart.

Here is what the overall study found, with its caveats: In validation, the model predicted progression to ophthalmopathy a median of 6.5 months before onset, with over 55% sensitivity and almost 75% specificity. Most expanded thyroid clonotypes (frequency above 0.001) were also detected in blood, a finding suggesting that blood repertoires may reflect thyroid immune responses. A 13 V-J signature model separated ophthalmopathy from stable hyperthyroidism, with around 91% sensitivity and roughly 84% specificity in cross-validation and 80%/75% in testing. No statistical method was used to set the sample size in advance, and investigators knew the group allocation.

The TCR beta CDR3 regions were amplified from the RNA transcripts. The first round of RT-PCR for the TCR CDR3 was performed with the HTBI primer set and the Qiagen OneStep RT-PCR kit. Libraries were constructed in a second round of multiplex PCR, after which size selection and purification were performed. Libraries were sequenced paired-end with 100 bp reads on an Illumina HiSeq2000. In the paper's pipeline: Raw data were processed with SOAPnuke, discarding reads with adapters, uncalled bases, mean Phred below 15, or no exact constant-primer or identifier match. COPE v1.2.5 was used to merge high-quality paired reads, and clonotypes were defined as unique nucleotide sequences. MiTCR v1.1 was used to align the clonotypes against IMGT TRBV, TRBD and TRBJ reference segments. Analysis was restricted to V-J combinations with a frequency above 0.0001, which covered about 99% of repertoires. The TCS score was defined as the ratio of F50 (clonal expansion) to E x V (chaos), calculated using BLOSUM62-based TCRdist between CDR3 peptides within each V-J. Welch's t-statistics and random forest reduced roughly 530 V-J features to some 14, which were used in a naive Bayes classifier (R e1071). Thyroid-blood repertoire similarity was quantified with the Morisita-Horn index. TCRdb trimmed the raw reads at Q25, called clones with MiXCR and kept productive beta chains. Records with the same CDR3 protein are collapsed into one entry carrying the most frequent genes and DNA. TCRdb, not the authors, supplied the V and J calls. Here the sample has about 570,000 distinct CDR3 sequences; 40% to 55% occur a single time. 15% to 20% of the sample is taken by the ten largest.

At the junction V is shortened by 1 base and J by 0 bases; bases outside the gene matches: 5. Inclusive of the bounding cysteine and phenylalanine, the CDR3 is 17 residues long. The only DNA kept is the CDR3, 51 bases in frame from the first base. Sequences SGHTA (CDR1) and FQGTGA (CDR2) are obtained from the germline V gene. Exclusion was applied to patients with uncontrolled infections, other autoimmune diseases, pregnancy or lactation. Diagnoses relied on clinical symptoms, serum thyroxine and TRAb, thyroid ultrasound and orbital computed tomography. Trizol reagent was used to extract total RNA, and RNA quality was then checked on an Agilent 2100 Bioanalyzer.

This TCR derives from an adult woman with Graves' disease, either hyperthyroidism or ophthalmopathy (not recorded which). The V and J segments used are TRBV7-3 and TRBJ1-4; TRBD1 lines up with 7 middle nucleotides. Material: peripheral blood or thyroid tissue (not recorded which). The CDR3 in this case is CASSLRQGDATNEKLFF. The DNA sequence is as follows: TGTGCCAGCAGCTTAAGACAGGGAGACGCAACTAATGAAAAACTGTTTTTT.